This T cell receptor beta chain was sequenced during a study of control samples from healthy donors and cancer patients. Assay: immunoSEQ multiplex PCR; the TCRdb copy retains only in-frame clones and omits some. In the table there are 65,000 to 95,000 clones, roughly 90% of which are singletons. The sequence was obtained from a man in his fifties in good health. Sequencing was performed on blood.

The CDR3 region has the DNA TGTGCCAGCAGCTTACCGGAAGAGGGGATCTACGAGCAGTACTTC. This gives the protein CASSLPEEGIYEQYF. V is TRBV7-6 and J is TRBJ2-7; D tentatively reads TRBD1 or TRBD2 (5 bases each). This CDR3 region has 15 residues. Germline assignment: CDR1 SGHVS and CDR2 FNYEAQ. Trimming stripped 2 bases from V and 3 bases from J, with 14 bases between.